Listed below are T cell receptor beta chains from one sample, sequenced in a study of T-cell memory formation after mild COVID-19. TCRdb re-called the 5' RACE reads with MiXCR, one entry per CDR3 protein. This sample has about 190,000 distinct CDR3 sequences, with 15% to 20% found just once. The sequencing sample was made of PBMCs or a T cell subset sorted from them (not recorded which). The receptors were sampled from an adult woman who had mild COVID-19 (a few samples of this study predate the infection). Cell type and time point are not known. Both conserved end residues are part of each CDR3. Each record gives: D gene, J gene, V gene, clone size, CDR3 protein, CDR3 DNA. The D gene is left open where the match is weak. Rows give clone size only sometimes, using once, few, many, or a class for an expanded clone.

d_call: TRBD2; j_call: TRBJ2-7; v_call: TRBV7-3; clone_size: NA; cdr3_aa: CASSPSGRPYEQYF; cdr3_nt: TGTGCCAGCAGCCCTAGCGGGAGGCCCTACGAGCAGTACTTC
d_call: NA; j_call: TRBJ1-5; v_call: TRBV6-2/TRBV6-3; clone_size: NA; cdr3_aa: CASSPWRGNNQPQHF; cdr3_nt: TGTGCCAGCAGTCCCTGGAGGGGGAACAATCAGCCCCAGCATTTT
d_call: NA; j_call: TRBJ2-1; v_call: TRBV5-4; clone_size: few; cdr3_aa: CASSLGPSMGNEQFF; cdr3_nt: TGTGCCAGCAGCTTAGGCCCCTCGATGGGCAATGAGCAGTTCTTC
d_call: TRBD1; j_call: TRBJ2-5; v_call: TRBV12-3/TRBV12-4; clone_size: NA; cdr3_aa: CASSYRGLQETQYF; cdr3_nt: TGTGCCAGCAGTTACAGGGGGCTTCAAGAGACCCAGTACTTC
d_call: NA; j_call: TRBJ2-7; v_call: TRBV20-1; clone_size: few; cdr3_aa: CSAAAYGEQYF; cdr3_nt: TGCAGTGCTGCGGCCTACGGGGAGCAGTACTTC
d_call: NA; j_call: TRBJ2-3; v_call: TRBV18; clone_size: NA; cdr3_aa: CASSPSDTSTDTQYF; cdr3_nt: TGTGCCAGCTCACCAAGTGACACCAGCACAGATACGCAGTATTTT
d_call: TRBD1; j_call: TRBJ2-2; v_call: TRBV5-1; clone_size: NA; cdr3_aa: CASSFDRATNTGELFF; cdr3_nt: TGCGCCAGCAGCTTCGACAGGGCCACGAACACCGGGGAGCTGTTTTTT
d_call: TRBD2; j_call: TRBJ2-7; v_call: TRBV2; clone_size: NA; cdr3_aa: CASRVAGTSGVSYEQYF; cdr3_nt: TGTGCCAGCAGAGTCGCCGGGACTAGCGGGGTCTCCTACGAGCAGTACTTC
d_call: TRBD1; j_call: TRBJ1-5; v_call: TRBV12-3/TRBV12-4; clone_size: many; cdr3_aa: CASSLEGQRANQPQHF; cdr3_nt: TGTGCCAGCAGTTTGGAGGGACAGAGGGCCAATCAGCCCCAGCATTTT
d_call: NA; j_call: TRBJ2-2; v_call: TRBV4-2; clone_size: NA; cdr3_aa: CASSRPGDYTGELFF; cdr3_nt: TGTGCCAGCAGCCGACCCGGGGACTACACCGGGGAGCTGTTTTTT
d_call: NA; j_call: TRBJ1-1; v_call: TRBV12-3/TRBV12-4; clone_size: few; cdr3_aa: CASRLPDSPEAFF; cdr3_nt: TGTGCCAGCAGGTTACCGGACAGTCCTGAAGCTTTCTTT
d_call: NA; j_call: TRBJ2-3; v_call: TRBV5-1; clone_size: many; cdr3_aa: CASSPDGFTDTQYF; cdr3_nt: TGCGCCAGCAGCCCGGATGGCTTCACAGATACGCAGTATTTT
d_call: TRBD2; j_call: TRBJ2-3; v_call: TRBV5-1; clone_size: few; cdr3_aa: CASSLSLSSGGIDTQYF; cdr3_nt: TGCGCCAGCAGCTTGAGTCTATCTAGCGGGGGCATAGATACGCAGTATTTT
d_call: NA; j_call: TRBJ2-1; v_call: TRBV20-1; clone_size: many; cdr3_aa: CSARGPGAGYEQFF; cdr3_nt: TGCAGTGCTAGAGGCCCGGGGGCGGGGTATGAGCAGTTCTTC
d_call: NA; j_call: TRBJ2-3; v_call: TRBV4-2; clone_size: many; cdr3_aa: CASSQAGLDTQYF; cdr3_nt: TGTGCCAGCAGCCAAGCGGGGCTAGATACGCAGTATTTT
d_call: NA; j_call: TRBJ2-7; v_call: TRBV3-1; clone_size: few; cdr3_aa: CASSPISGTASSYEQYF; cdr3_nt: TGTGCCAGCAGCCCGATAAGTGGGACGGCGAGCTCCTACGAGCAGTACTTC
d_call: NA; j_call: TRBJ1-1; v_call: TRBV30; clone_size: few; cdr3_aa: CAWVMYMNTEAFF; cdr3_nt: TGTGCCTGGGTTATGTATATGAACACTGAAGCTTTCTTT
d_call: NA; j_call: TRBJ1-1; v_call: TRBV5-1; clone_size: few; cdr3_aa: CASSSGSLATEAFF; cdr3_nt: TGCGCCAGCAGCTCCGGGAGCCTGGCTACTGAAGCTTTCTTT
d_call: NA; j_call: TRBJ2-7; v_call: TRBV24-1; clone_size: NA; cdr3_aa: CATSDHRAGGYEQYF; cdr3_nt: TGTGCCACCAGTGATCACCGGGCCGGAGGCTACGAGCAGTACTTC
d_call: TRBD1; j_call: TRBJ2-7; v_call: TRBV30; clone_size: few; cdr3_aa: CAWSEVRDRGQYF; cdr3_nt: TGTGCCTGGAGCGAGGTCCGGGACAGAGGGCAGTACTTC
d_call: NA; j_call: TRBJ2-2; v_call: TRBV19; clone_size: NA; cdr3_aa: CASRLDSNTGELFF; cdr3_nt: TGTGCCAGTAGGCTGGACAGCAACACCGGGGAGCTGTTTTTT
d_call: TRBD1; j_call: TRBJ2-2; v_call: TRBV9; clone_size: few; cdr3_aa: CASSVAGQGSGELFF; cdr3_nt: TGTGCCAGCAGCGTAGCGGGACAGGGAAGCGGGGAGCTGTTTTTT
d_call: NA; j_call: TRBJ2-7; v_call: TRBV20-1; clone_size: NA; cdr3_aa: CSARRDDYEQYF; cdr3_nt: TGCAGTGCTAGACGAGACGATTACGAGCAGTACTTC
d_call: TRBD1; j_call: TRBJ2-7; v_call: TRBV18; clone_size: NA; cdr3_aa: CASSPMGQNYEQYF; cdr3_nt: TGTGCCAGCTCACCTATGGGACAGAACTACGAGCAGTACTTC
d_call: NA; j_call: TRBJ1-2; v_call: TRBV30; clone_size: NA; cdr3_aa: CAWSVRRESYGYTF; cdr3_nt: TGTGCCTGGAGTGTAAGGAGGGAAAGCTATGGCTACACCTTC
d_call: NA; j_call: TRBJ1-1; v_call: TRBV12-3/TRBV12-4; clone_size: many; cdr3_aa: CASSPGSPETAFF; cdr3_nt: TGTGCCAGCAGTCCCGGGTCCCCTGAAACAGCCTTCTTT
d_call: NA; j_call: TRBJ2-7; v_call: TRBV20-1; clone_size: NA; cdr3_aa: CSATSAYEQYF; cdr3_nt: TGCAGTGCTACCAGTGCCTACGAGCAGTACTTC
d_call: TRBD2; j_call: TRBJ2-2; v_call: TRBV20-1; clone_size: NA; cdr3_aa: CSATRTSGRVSTGELFF; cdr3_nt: TGCAGTGCGACCCGGACTAGCGGGAGGGTTAGCACCGGGGAGCTGTTTTTT
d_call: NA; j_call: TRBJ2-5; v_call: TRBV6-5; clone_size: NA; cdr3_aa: CASGLETQYF; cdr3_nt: TGTGCCAGCGGATTGGAGACCCAGTACTTC
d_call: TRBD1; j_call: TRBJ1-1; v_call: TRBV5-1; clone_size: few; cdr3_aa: CASSPRQGGTEAFF; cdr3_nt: TGCGCCAGCAGCCCTCGACAGGGCGGCACTGAAGCTTTCTTT
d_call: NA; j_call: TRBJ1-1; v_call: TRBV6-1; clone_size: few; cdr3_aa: CASFGQGKNTEAFF; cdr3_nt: TGTGCCAGCTTCGGTCAGGGGAAGAACACTGAAGCTTTCTTT
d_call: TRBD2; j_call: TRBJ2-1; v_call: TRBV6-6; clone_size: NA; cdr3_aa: CASSQRGEYNEQFF; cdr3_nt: TGTGCCAGCAGTCAGCGGGGGGAATACAATGAGCAGTTCTTC
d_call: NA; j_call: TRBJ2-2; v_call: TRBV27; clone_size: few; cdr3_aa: CASSLSGQSSTGELFF; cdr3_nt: TGTGCCAGCAGTTTATCAGGGCAGTCCTCAACCGGGGAGCTGTTTTTT
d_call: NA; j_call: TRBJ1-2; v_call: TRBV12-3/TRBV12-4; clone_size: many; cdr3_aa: CASSLGPHASGYTF; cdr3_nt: TGTGCCAGCAGTTTAGGTCCCCACGCCAGTGGCTACACCTTC
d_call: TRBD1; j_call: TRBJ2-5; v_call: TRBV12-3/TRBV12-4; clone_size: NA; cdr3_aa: CASSLDRGRIAETQYF; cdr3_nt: TGTGCCAGCAGCCTCGACAGGGGGCGGATCGCGGAGACCCAGTACTTC
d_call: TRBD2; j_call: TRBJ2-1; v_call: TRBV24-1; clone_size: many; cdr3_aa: CATSDTRGSGSSNEQFF; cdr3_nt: TGTGCCACCAGTGATACCCGAGGTAGCGGGAGTAGCAATGAGCAGTTCTTC
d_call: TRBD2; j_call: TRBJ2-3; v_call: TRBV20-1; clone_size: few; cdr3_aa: CSARTGTSSTDTQYF; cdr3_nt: TGCAGTGCGCGTACCGGGACTAGCTCCACAGATACGCAGTATTTT
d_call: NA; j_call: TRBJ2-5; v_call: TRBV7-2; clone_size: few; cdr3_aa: CASSLVFGQETQYF; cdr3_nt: TGTGCCAGCAGCTTAGTGTTCGGCCAAGAGACCCAGTACTTC
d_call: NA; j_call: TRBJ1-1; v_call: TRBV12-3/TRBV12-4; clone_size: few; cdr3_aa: CASNYGANTEAFF; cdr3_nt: TGTGCCAGCAATTACGGGGCGAACACTGAAGCTTTCTTT
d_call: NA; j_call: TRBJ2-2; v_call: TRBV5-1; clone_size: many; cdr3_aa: CASTGESGTGELFF; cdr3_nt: TGCGCCAGTACGGGGGAGTCCGGCACCGGGGAGCTGTTTTTT
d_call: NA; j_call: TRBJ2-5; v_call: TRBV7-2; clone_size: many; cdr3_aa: CASSSPGALRETQYF; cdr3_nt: TGTGCCAGCAGCTCCCCGGGGGCGCTCAGAGAGACCCAGTACTTC
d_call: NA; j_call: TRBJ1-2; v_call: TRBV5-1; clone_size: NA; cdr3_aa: CASSLELGTTGGYTF; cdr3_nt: TGCGCCAGCAGCTTGGAACTGGGAACCACAGGGGGCTACACCTTC
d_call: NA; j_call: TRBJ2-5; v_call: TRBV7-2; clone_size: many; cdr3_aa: CASSSLQETQYF; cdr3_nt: TGTGCCAGCAGCTCGCTGCAAGAGACCCAGTACTTC
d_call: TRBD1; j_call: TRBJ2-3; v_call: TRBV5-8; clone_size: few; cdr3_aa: CASSSGQLDTQYF; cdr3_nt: TGTGCCAGCAGCTCGGGACAGTTAGATACGCAGTATTTT
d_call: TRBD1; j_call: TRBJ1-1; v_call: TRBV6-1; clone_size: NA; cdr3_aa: CASSGSTGQWTEAFF; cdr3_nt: TGTGCCAGCAGTGGATCGACAGGGCAATGGACTGAAGCTTTCTTT
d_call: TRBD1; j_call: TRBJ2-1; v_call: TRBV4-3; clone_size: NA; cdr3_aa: CASSQSSLWISWDRGLVNEQFF; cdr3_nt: TGCGCCAGCAGCCAAAGTTCCCTCTGGATTTCTTGGGACAGGGGATTAGTGAATGAGCAGTTCTTC
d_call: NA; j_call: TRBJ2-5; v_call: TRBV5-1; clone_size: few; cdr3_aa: CASSLAPAVGKETQYF; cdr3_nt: TGCGCCAGCAGCTTAGCTCCGGCGGTAGGGAAAGAGACCCAGTACTTC
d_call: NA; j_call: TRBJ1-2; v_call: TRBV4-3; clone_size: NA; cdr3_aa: CASSQSRGRGYTF; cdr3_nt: TGCGCCAGCAGCCAATCCAGGGGCCGCGGCTACACCTTC